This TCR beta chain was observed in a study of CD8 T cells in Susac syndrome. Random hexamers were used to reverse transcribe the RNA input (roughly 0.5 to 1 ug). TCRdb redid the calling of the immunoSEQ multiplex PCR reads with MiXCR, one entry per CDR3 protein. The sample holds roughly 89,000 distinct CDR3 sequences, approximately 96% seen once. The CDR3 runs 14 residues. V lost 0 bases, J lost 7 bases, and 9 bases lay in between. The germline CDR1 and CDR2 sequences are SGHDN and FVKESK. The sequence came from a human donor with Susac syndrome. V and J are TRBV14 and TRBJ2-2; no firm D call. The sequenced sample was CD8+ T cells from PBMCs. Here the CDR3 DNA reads TGTGCCAGCAGCCAAGAATGGGGTGACGGGGAGCTGTTTTTT. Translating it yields CASSQEWGDGELFF.